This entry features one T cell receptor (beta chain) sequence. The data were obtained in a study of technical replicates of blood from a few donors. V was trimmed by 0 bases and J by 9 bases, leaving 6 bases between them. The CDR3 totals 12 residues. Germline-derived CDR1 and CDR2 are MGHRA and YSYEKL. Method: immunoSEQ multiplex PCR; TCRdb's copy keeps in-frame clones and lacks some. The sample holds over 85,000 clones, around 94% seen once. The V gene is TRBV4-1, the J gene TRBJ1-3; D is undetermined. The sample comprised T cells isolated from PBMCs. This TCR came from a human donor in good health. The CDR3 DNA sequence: TGCGCCAGCAGCCAAGAACGGAGCACCATATATTTT. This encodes CASSQERSTIYF.